This note documents a single T cell receptor (beta chain) sequence. These data belong to a study of blood T cell repertoires in COVID-19. Here immunoSEQ multiplex PCR was the method, and the copy in TCRdb shows in-frame clones only, minus some. The sample lists about 210,000 clones, 82% seen once, with roughly 12% in the top ten. Per germline, CDR1 SGHRS and CDR2 YFSETQ. The CDR3 sequence is 14 residues long. The V gene end was trimmed by 4 bases and the J gene end by 8 bases; junction bases not matched to a gene: 6. This sequence joins TRBV5-1 and TRBJ1-1; 12 bases map to TRBD1. The sequencing sample was made of peripheral blood. The TCR originated in a middle-aged woman with acute or convalescent COVID-19. CDR3 bases: TGCGCCAGCAGCCTGCCGGGACAGGGGGCAGAAGCTTTCTTT. Protein product: CASSLPGQGAEAFF.